These T cell receptor beta chains were read from a single sample in a study of beta chain features in type 1 diabetes. The data were produced by immunoSEQ multiplex PCR, yet TCRdb's version contains in-frame clones alone and is incomplete. The table includes 350,000 to 450,000 clones, about 14% detected once. Sequencing was done on a sample of naive CD4+ T cells from blood. The receptor source for this set is a man aged 25-40 years in good health. CDR3s include the opening cysteine and the closing phenylalanine or tryptophan. The order of the fields is J gene, D gene, V gene, clone size, CDR3 protein, CDR3 DNA. The D gene is left open where the match is weak. Clone size is shown for a subset of rows, as once, few, many or a class of expanded clone.

j_gene: TRBJ1-1; d_gene: NA; v_gene: TRBV7-8; abundance: NA; CDR3aa: CASSSVRTGNTEAFF; CDR3nt: TGTGCCAGCAGCTCAGTCCGGACGGGGAACACTGAAGCTTTCTTT
j_gene: TRBJ2-5; d_gene: NA; v_gene: TRBV20-1; abundance: few; CDR3aa: CSARAVETQYF; CDR3nt: TGCAGTGCTAGAGCGGTGGAGACCCAGTACTTC
j_gene: TRBJ2-5; d_gene: TRBD2; v_gene: TRBV5-4; abundance: NA; CDR3aa: CASSTGLAGQETQYF; CDR3nt: TGTGCCAGCAGCACCGGACTAGCGGGACAAGAGACCCAGTACTTC
j_gene: TRBJ1-2; d_gene: TRBD1; v_gene: TRBV7-2; abundance: few; CDR3aa: CASSLVGDRSYGYTF; CDR3nt: TGTGCCAGCAGCTTAGTAGGGGACAGGTCCTATGGCTACACCTTC
j_gene: TRBJ2-2; d_gene: TRBD1; v_gene: TRBV2; abundance: few; CDR3aa: CASTGLDRGETGELFF; CDR3nt: TGTGCCAGCACCGGGCTAGACAGGGGAGAGACCGGGGAGCTGTTTTTT
j_gene: TRBJ2-3; d_gene: NA; v_gene: TRBV11-2; abundance: few; CDR3aa: CASSLQTDTQYF; CDR3nt: TGTGCCAGCAGCTTACAGACAGATACGCAGTATTTT
j_gene: TRBJ1-2; d_gene: NA; v_gene: TRBV7-9; abundance: NA; CDR3aa: CASSLAAPGLGYTF; CDR3nt: TGTGCCAGCAGCTTAGCAGCACCAGGGCTAGGCTACACCTTC
j_gene: TRBJ2-1; d_gene: TRBD1; v_gene: TRBV4-1; abundance: NA; CDR3aa: CASSQGTGGWNEQFF; CDR3nt: TGCGCCAGCAGCCAAGGGACAGGGGGCTGGAATGAGCAGTTCTTC
j_gene: TRBJ1-3; d_gene: TRBD1; v_gene: TRBV14; abundance: NA; CDR3aa: CASSPDRAGNTIYF; CDR3nt: TGTGCCAGCAGCCCCGACAGGGCTGGAAACACCATATATTTT
j_gene: TRBJ2-5; d_gene: NA; v_gene: TRBV7-2; abundance: NA; CDR3aa: CASSFPDGGELTQYF; CDR3nt: TGTGCCAGCAGCTTCCCGGACGGTGGAGAGTTGACCCAGTACTTC
j_gene: TRBJ2-1; d_gene: NA; v_gene: TRBV10-3; abundance: few; CDR3aa: CAIRGALDEQFF; CDR3nt: TGTGCCATCAGGGGGGCGCTGGATGAGCAGTTCTTC
j_gene: TRBJ1-1; d_gene: TRBD1; v_gene: TRBV7-9; abundance: NA; CDR3aa: CASSLVRGRRMNTEAFF; CDR3nt: TGTGCCAGCAGCTTAGTCAGGGGGAGGAGAATGAACACTGAAGCTTTCTTT
j_gene: TRBJ1-1; d_gene: NA; v_gene: TRBV5-4; abundance: NA; CDR3aa: CASSPVDRLPEAFF; CDR3nt: TGTGCCAGCAGCCCCGTTGACAGGCTCCCTGAAGCTTTCTTT
j_gene: TRBJ2-1; d_gene: TRBD2; v_gene: TRBV7-2; abundance: few; CDR3aa: CASSAGLGYNEQFF; CDR3nt: TGTGCCAGCAGCGCGGGACTAGGGTACAATGAGCAGTTCTTC
j_gene: TRBJ2-6; d_gene: TRBD1; v_gene: TRBV7-9; abundance: NA; CDR3aa: CASSPFRGSKAGANVLTF; CDR3nt: TGTGCCAGCAGCCCGTTCAGGGGGTCAAAGGCTGGGGCCAACGTCCTGACTTTC
j_gene: TRBJ2-3; d_gene: TRBD2; v_gene: TRBV19; abundance: NA; CDR3aa: CASKTGGTDTQYF; CDR3nt: TGTGCCAGTAAGACGGGAGGGACAGATACGCAGTATTTT
j_gene: TRBJ2-1; d_gene: TRBD1; v_gene: TRBV29-1; abundance: few; CDR3aa: CSVATGGTSEQFF; CDR3nt: TGCAGCGTCGCGACAGGGGGCACGAGTGAGCAGTTCTTC
j_gene: TRBJ2-3; d_gene: NA; v_gene: TRBV12-5; abundance: NA; CDR3aa: CASGLGHQKDTQYF; CDR3nt: TGTGCTAGTGGCCTAGGACATCAAAAGGATACGCAGTATTTT
j_gene: TRBJ1-5; d_gene: NA; v_gene: TRBV18; abundance: few; CDR3aa: CASSPPGGNQPQHF; CDR3nt: TGTGCCAGCTCACCACCGGGGGGCAATCAGCCCCAGCATTTT
j_gene: TRBJ2-1; d_gene: TRBD2; v_gene: TRBV7-2; abundance: NA; CDR3aa: CASSLILPRTSGSFNEQFF; CDR3nt: TGTGCCAGCAGCTTAATCCTGCCTCGTACTAGCGGGAGTTTCAATGAGCAGTTCTTC
j_gene: TRBJ2-1; d_gene: TRBD2; v_gene: TRBV6-5; abundance: few; CDR3aa: CASSYARDYSYNEQFF; CDR3nt: TGTGCCAGCAGTTACGCCCGGGACTACTCCTACAATGAGCAGTTCTTC
j_gene: TRBJ1-2; d_gene: NA; v_gene: TRBV7-9; abundance: few; CDR3aa: CASSQPGLRGYTF; CDR3nt: TGTGCCAGCAGCCAACCGGGACTACGGGGCTACACCTTC
j_gene: TRBJ2-1; d_gene: TRBD1; v_gene: TRBV4-3; abundance: few; CDR3aa: CASSHPGQAFNEQFF; CDR3nt: TGCGCCAGCAGCCACCCGGGACAGGCCTTCAATGAGCAGTTCTTC
j_gene: TRBJ2-2; d_gene: TRBD2; v_gene: TRBV29-1; abundance: few; CDR3aa: CSVEDYTLAGDPTGELFF; CDR3nt: TGCAGCGTTGAAGACTATACACTAGCGGGAGATCCCACCGGGGAGCTGTTTTTT
j_gene: TRBJ2-1; d_gene: TRBD2; v_gene: TRBV13; abundance: NA; CDR3aa: CASSMIAGGRYNEQFF; CDR3nt: TGTGCCAGCAGCATGATAGCGGGAGGGCGGTACAATGAGCAGTTCTTC
j_gene: TRBJ2-1; d_gene: NA; v_gene: TRBV7-2; abundance: NA; CDR3aa: CASSFGPAYNEQFF; CDR3nt: TGTGCCAGCAGCTTCGGGCCTGCCTACAATGAGCAGTTCTTC
j_gene: TRBJ2-1; d_gene: TRBD2; v_gene: TRBV7-9; abundance: few; CDR3aa: CASSLGLAGVSGEQFF; CDR3nt: TGTGCCAGCAGCTTAGGCCTAGCGGGAGTTTCGGGTGAGCAGTTCTTC